This TCR beta chain emerged from a study of blood T cell repertoires in COVID-19. The CDR3 spans 16 residues. Only in-frame clones appear in the TCRdb table, and some are missing; sequencing was by immunoSEQ multiplex PCR. This table has 360,000 or so clones, around 90% appearing once. The sample consisted of peripheral blood. This TCR derives from a man aged 18 to 29 with active or convalescent COVID-19. The chain links TRBV12-2 to TRBJ1-5. TRBV12-2 is given as a pseudogene. The CDR3 sequence: CASRTLRGAMSQPQHF. CDR3 nucleotide sequence: TGTGCAAGTCGCACACTCCGGGGGGCGATGAGTCAGCCCCAGCATTTT.